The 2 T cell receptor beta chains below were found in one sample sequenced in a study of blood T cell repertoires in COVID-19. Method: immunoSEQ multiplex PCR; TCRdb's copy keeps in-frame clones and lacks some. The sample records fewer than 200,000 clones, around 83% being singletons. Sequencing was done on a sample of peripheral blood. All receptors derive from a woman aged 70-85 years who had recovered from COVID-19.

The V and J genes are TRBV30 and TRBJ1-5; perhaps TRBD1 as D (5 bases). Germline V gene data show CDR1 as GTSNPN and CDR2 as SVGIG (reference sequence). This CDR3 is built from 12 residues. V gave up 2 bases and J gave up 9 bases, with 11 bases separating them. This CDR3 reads CAWSRQSGPQHF. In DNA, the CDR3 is TGTGCCTGGAGTCGACAGTCGGGGCCCCAGCATTTT. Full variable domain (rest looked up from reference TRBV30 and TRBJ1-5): SQTIHQWPATLVQPVGSPLSLECTVEGTSNPNLYWYRQAAGRGLQLLFYSVGIGQISSEVPQNLSASRPQDRQFILSSKKLLLSDSGFYLCAWSRQSGPQHFGDGTRLSIL.

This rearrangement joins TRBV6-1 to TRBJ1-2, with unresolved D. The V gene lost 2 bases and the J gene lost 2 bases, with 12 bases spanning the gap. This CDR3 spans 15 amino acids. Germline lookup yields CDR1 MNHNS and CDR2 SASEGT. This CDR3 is CASSEYIGANYGYTF. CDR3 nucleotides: TGTGCCAGCAGTGAATATATAGGAGCCAACTATGGCTACACCTTC.